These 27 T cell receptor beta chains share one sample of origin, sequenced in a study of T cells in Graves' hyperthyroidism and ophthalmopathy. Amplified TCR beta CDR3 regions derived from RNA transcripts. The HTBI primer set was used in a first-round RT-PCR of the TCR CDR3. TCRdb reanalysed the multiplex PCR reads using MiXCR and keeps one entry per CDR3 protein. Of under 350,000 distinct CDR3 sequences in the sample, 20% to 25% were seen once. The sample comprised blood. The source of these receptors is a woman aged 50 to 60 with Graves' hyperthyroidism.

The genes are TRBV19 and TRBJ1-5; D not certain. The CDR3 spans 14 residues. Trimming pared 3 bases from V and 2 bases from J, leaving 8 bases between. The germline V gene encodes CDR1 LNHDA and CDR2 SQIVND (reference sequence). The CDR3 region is CASSIGNGNQPQHF. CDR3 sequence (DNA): TGTGCCAGTAGTATCGGGAACGGCAATCAGCCCCAGCATTTT.

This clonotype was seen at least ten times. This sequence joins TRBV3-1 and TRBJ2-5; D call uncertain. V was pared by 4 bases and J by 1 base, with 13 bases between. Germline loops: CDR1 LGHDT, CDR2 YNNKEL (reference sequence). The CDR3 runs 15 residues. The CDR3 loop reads CASSLSLGSQETQYF. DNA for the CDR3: TGTGCCAGCAGCCTCTCTCTTGGGTCCCAAGAGACCCAGTACTTC.

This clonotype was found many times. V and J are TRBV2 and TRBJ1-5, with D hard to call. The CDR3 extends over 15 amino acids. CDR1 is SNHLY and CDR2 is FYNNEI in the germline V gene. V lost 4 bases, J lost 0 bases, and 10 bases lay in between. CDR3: CASSVAGYSNQPQHF. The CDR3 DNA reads TGTGCCAGCAGTGTCGCAGGATATAGCAATCAGCCCCAGCATTTT.

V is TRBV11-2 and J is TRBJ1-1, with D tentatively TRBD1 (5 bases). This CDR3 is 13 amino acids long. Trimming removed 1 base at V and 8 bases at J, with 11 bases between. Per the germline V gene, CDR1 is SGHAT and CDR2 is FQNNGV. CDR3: CASSLGDGREAFF. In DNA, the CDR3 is TGTGCCAGCAGCTTAGGGGACGGTCGGGAAGCTTTCTTT.

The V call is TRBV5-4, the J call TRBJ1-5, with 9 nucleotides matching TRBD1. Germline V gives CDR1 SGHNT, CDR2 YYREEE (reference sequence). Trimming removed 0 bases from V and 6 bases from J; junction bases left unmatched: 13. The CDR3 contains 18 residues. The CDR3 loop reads CASSLARGQGGVAQPQHF. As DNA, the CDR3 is TGTGCCAGCAGCTTGGCTAGGGGACAGGGAGGAGTGGCTCAGCCCCAGCATTTT.

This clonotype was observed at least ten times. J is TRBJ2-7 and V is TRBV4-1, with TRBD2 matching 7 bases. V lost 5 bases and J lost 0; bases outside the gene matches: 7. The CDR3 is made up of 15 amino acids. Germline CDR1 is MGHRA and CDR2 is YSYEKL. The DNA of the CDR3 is TGCGCCAGCAGCTATGGCCTAGCGGTCTCCTACGAGCAGTACTTC. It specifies CASSYGLAVSYEQYF.

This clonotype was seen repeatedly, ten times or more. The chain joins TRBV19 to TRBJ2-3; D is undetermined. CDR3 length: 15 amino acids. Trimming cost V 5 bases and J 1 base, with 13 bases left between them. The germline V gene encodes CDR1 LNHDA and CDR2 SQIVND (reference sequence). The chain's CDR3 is CASSRSYSGTDTQYF. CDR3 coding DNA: TGTGCCAGTAGTCGATCGTACTCCGGCACAGATACGCAGTATTTT.

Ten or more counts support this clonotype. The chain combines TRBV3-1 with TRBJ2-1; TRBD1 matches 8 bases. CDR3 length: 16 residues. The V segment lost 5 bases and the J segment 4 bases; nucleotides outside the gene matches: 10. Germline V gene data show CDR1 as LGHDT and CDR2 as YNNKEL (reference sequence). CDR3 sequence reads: CASSSQRTGSYNEQFF. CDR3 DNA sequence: TGTGCCAGCAGCTCACAGCGGACAGGGAGTTACAATGAGCAGTTCTTC.

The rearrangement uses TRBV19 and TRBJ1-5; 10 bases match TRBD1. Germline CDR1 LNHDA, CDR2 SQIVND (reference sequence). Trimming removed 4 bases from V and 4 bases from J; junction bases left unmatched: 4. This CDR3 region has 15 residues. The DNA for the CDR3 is TGTGCCAGTAGTAGACAGGGGGCTGGAAATCAGCCCCAGCATTTT. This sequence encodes CASSRQGAGNQPQHF. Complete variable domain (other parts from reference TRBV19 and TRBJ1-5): DGGITQSPKYLFRKEGQNVTLSCEQNLNHDAMYWYRQDPGQGLRLIYYSQIVNDFQKGDIAEGYSVSREKKESFPLTVTSAQKNPTAFYLCASSRQGAGNQPQHFGDGTRLSIL.

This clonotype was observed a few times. The CDR3 spells CASTPRDRSYNEQFF. CDR3 coding DNA: TGTGCCAGTACCCCCCGGGACAGGTCCTACAATGAGCAGTTCTTC. V usage is TRBV19 and J usage is TRBJ2-1; 8 bases are a match to TRBD1. The CDR3 spans 15 residues. V shed 7 bases and J 1 base; nucleotides not matched to a gene: 6. CDR1 and CDR2 (germline): LNHDA, SQIVND (reference sequence). The full variable domain, rest sourced from reference TRBV19 and TRBJ2-1, is DGGITQSPKYLFRKEGQNVTLSCEQNLNHDAMYWYRQDPGQGLRLIYYSQIVNDFQKGDIAEGYSVSREKKESFPLTVTSAQKNPTAFYLCASTPRDRSYNEQFFGPGTRLTVL.

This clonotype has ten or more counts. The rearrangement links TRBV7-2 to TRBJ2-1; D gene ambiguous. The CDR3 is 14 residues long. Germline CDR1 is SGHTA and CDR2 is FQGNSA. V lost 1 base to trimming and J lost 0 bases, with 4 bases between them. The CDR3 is CASSLVSSYNEQFF. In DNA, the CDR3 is TGTGCCAGCAGCTTAGTTTCCTCCTACAATGAGCAGTTCTTC.

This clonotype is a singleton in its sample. CDR3 loop: CASSQDLLLGEQYF. The CDR3 DNA reads TGTGCCAGCAGCCAAGATCTGCTGCTTGGCGAGCAGTACTTC. J is TRBJ2-7 and V is TRBV2; D unclear. Trimming took off 6 bases at V and 6 bases at J, with 18 bases between the two ends. The CDR3 is made up of 14 amino acids. Germline CDR1 and CDR2: SNHLY and FYNNEI.

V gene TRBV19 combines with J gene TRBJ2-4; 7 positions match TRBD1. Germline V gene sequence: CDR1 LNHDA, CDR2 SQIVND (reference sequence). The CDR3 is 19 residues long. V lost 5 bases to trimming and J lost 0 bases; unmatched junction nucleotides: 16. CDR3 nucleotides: TGTGCCAGTAGTCCCGGGACAGAAAAAGGGTTTGAAGCCAAAAACATTCAGTACTTC. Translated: CASSPGTEKGFEAKNIQYF.

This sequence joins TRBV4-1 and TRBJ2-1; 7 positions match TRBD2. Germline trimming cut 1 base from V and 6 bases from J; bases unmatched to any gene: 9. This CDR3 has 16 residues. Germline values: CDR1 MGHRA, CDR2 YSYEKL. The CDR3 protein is CASSQGTRRSGNEQFF. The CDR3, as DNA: TGCGCCAGCAGCCAAGGGACTAGACGGTCGGGCAATGAGCAGTTCTTC.

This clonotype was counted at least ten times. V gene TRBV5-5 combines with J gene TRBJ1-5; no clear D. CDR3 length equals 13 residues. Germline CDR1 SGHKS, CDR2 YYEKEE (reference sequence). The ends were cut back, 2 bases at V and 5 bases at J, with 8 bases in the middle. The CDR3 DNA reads TGTGCCAGCAGCTTTTGGGGTGATCAGCCCCAGCATTTT. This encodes CASSFWGDQPQHF.

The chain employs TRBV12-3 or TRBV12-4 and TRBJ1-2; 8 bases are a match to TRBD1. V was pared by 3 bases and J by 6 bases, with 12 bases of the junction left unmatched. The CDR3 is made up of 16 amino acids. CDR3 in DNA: TGTGCCAGCAGTTTTCGGCAGGGGGCGCAAAAAGATGGCTACACCTTC. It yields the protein CASSFRQGAQKDGYTF.

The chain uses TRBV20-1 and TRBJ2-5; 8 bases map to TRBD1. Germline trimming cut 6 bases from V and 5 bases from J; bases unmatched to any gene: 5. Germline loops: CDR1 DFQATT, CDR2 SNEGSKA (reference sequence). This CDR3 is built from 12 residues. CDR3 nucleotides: TGCAGTGCCCCCAGGGGGCAGGAGACCCAGTACTTC. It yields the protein CSAPRGQETQYF.

The CDR3: CASFEGRSSYNEQFF. The CDR3 DNA reads as TGTGCCAGCTTTGAGGGTAGAAGCTCCTACAATGAGCAGTTCTTC. The chain carries TRBV6-1 and TRBJ2-1; tentative D call: TRBD2 (5 bases). The germline V gene encodes CDR1 MNHNS and CDR2 SASEGT. V lost 8 bases and J 0 bases, leaving 14 bases between the germline ends. The CDR3 loop spans 15 amino acids.

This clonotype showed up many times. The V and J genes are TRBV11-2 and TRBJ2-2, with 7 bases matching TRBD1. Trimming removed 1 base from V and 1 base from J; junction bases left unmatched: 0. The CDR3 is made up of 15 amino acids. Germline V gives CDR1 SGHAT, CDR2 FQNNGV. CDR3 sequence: CASSLGDRNTGELFF. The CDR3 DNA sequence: TGTGCCAGCAGCTTAGGGGACAGGAACACCGGGGAGCTGTTTTTT.

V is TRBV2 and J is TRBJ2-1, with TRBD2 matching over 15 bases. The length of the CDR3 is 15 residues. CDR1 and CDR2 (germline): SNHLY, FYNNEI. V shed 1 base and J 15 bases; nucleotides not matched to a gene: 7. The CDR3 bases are TGTGCCAGCAGTGAAGGGACTAGCGGGAGGGCTCAAACGTTCTTC. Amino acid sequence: CASSEGTSGRAQTFF. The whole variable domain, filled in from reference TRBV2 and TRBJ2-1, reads EPEVTQTPSHQVTQMGQEVILRCVPISNHLYFYWYRQILGQKVEFLVSFYNNEISEKSEIFDDQFSVERPDGSNFTLKIRSTKLEDSAMYFCASSEGTSGRAQTFFGPGTRLTVL.

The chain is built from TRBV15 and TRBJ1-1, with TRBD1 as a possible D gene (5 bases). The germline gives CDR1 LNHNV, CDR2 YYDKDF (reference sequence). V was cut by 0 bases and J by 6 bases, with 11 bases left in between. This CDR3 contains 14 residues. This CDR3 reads CATSRDRVISEAFF. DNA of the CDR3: TGTGCCACCAGCAGAGACAGGGTTATTTCTGAAGCTTTCTTT.

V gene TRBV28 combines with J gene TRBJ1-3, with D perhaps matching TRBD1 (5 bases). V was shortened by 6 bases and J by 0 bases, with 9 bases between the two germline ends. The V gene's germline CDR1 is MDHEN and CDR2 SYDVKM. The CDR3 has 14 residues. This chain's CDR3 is CASRPTASGNTIYF. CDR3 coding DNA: TGTGCCAGCAGACCGACAGCCTCTGGAAACACCATATATTTT.

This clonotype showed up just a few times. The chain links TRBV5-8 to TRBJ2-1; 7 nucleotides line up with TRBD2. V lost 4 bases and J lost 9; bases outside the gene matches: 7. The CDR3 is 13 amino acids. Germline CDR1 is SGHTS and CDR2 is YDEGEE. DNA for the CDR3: TGTGCCAGCAGCCCTAGGGTAGCGGGTGAGCAGTTCTTC. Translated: CASSPRVAGEQFF. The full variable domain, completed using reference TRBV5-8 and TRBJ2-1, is EAGVTQSPTHLIKTRGQQATLRCSPISGHTSVYWYQQALGLGLQFLLWYDEGEERNRGNFPPRFSGRQFPNYSSELNVNALELEDSALYLCASSPRVAGEQFFGPGTRLTVL.

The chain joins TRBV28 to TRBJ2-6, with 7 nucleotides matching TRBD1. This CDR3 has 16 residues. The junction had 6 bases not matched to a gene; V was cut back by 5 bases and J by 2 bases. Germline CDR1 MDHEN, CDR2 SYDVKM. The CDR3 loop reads CASSQIRGTGANVLTF. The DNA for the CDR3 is TGTGCCAGCAGTCAAATCAGGGGGACTGGGGCCAACGTCCTGACTTTC.

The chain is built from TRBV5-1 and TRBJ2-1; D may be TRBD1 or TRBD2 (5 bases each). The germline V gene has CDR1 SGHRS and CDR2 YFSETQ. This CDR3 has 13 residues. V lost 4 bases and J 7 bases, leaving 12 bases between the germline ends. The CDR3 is CASSRRDGNEQFF. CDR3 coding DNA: TGCGCCAGCAGCCGACGGGACGGAAATGAGCAGTTCTTC.

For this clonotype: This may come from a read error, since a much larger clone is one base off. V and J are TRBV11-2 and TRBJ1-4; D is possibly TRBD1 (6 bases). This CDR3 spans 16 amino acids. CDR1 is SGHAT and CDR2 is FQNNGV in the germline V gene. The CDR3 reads CASSFTGGRTSEKLFF. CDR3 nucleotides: TGTGCCAGCAGCTTCACCGGGGGGCGAACTAGTGAAAAACTGTTTTTT.

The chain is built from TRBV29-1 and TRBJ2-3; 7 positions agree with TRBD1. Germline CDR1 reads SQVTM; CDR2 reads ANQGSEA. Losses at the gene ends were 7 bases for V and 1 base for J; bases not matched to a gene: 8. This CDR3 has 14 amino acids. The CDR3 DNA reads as TGCAGCGCTAGGACAGGCGGAGGCACAGATACGCAGTATTTT. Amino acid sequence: CSARTGGGTDTQYF.